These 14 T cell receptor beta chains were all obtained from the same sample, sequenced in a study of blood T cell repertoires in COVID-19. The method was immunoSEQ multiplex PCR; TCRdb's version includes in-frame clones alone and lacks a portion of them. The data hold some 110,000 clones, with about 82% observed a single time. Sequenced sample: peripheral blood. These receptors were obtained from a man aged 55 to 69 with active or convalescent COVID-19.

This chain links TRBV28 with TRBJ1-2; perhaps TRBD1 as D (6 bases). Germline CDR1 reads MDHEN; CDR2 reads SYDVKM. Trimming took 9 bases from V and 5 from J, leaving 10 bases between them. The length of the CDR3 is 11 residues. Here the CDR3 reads CASGQGYGYTF. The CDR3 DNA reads TGTGCCAGTGGTCAGGGGTATGGCTACACCTTC.

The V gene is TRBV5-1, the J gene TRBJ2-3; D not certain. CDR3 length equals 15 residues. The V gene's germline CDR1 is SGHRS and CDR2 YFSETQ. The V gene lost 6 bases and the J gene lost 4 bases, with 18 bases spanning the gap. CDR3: CASTLIDTKPDTQYF. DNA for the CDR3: TGCGCCAGCACATTAATCGACACAAAGCCAGATACGCAGTATTTT.

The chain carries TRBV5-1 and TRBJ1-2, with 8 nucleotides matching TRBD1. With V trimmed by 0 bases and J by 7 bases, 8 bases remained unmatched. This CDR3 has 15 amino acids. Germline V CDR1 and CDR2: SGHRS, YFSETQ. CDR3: CASSLGLGTGLGYTF. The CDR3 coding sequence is TGCGCCAGCAGCTTGGGACTCGGGACAGGCCTTGGCTACACCTTC.

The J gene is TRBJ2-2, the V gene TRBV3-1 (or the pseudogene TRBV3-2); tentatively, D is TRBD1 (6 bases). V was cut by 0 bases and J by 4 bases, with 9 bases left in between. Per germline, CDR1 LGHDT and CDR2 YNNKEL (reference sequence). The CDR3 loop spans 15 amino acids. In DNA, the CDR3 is TGTGCCAGCAGCCAAGATGGCAGGGGCACCGGGGAGCTGTTTTTT. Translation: CASSQDGRGTGELFF.

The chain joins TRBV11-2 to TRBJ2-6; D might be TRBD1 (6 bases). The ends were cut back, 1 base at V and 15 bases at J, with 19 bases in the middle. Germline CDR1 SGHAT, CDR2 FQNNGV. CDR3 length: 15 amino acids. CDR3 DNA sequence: TGTGCCAGCAGCTTAGGAGCAGGGGCATTCGCGGGCCTGACTTTC. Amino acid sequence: CASSLGAGAFAGLTF.

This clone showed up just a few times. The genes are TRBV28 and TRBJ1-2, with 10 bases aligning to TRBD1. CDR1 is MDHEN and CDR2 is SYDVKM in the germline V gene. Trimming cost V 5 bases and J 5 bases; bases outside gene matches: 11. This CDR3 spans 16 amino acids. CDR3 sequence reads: CASSPKGQGKWYGYTF. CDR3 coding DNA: TGTGCCAGCAGTCCAAAGGGACAGGGGAAATGGTATGGCTACACCTTC.

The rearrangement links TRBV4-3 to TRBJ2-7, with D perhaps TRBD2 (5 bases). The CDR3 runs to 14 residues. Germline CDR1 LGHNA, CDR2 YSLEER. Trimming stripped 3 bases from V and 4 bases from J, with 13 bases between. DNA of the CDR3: TGCGCCAGCAGCCATAGCGCAGGTAGTTACGAGCAGTACTTC. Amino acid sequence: CASSHSAGSYEQYF.

The CDR3 protein is CASSIPPKTGAISYEQYF. The CDR3 nucleotides read TGTGCCAGTAGTATCCCACCGAAAACAGGGGCAATCTCCTACGAGCAGTACTTC. The V and J genes are TRBV19 and TRBJ2-7; TRBD1 aligns across 7 bases. CDR3 size: 18 residues. Trimming took 3 bases from V and 0 from J; bases not matched to a gene: 14. In germline, CDR1 is LNHDA, CDR2 SQIVND (reference sequence).

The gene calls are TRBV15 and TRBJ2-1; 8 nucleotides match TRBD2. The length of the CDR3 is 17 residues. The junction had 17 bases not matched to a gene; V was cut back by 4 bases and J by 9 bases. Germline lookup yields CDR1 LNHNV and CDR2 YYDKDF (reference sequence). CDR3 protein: CATSIVKISGSGSEQFF. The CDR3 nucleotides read TGTGCCACCAGCATTGTCAAAATCAGCGGGAGCGGGAGTGAGCAGTTCTTC.

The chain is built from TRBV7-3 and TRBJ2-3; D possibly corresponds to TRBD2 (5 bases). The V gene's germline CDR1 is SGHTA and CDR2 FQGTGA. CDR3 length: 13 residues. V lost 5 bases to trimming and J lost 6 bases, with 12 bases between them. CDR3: CASSKDFSDTQYF. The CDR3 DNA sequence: TGTGCCAGCAGCAAGGACTTCTCGGATACGCAGTATTTT.

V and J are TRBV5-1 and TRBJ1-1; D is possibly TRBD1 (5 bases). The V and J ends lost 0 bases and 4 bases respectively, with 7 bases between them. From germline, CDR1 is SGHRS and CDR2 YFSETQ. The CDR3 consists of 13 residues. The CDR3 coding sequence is TGCGCCAGCAGCTTGGATAGGGGCACTGAAGCTTTCTTT. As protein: CASSLDRGTEAFF.

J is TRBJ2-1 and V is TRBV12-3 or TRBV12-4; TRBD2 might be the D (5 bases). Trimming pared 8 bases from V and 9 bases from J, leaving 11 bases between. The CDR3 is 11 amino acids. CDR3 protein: CASRSSGEQFF. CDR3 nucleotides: TGTGCCAGCCGGTCGAGCGGTGAGCAGTTCTTC.

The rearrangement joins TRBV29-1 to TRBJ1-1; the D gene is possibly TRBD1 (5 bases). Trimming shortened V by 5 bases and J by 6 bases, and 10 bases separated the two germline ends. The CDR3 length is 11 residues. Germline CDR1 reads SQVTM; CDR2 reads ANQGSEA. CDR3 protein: CSVSGGPEAFF. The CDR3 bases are TGCAGCGTTTCGGGGGGACCTGAAGCTTTCTTT.

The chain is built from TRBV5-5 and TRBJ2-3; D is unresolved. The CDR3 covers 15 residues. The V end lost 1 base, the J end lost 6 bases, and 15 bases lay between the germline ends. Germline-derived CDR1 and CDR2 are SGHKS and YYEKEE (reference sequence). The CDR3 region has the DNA TGTGCCAGCAGCTTGAGTGCCAGGCGAACGGATACGCAGTATTTT. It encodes CASSLSARRTDTQYF.